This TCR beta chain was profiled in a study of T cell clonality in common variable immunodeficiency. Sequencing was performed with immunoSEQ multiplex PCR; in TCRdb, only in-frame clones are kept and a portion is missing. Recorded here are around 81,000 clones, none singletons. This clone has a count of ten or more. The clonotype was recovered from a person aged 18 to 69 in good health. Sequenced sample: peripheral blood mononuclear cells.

The covered CDR3 bases are TGTGCCAGTAGTATCCGACAGGGGGCGTCATCTGAGCCC. It yields the protein CASSIRQGASSEP. The full CDR3 protein is CASSIRQGASSEPQHF. The J gene is TRBJ1-5, the V gene TRBV19, with 10 bases lining up with TRBD1. The read ends 3 residues shy of where the CDR3 ends; the end is completed using the germline J gene. This CDR3 is built from 16 residues. Germline V gives CDR1 LNHDA, CDR2 SQIVND (reference sequence). V lost 3 bases, J lost 8 bases, and 10 bases stayed unmatched.